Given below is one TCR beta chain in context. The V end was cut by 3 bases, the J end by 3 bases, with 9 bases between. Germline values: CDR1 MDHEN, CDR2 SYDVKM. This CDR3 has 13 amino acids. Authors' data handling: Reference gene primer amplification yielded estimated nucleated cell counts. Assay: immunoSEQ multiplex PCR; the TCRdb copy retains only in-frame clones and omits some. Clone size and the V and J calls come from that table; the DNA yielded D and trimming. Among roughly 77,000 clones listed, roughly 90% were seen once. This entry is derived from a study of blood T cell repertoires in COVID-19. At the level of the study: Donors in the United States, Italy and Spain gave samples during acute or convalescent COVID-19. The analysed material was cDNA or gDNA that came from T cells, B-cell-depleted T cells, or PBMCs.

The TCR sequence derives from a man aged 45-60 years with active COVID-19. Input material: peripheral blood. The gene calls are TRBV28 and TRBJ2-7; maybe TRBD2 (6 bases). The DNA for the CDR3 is TGTGCCAGCAGTTTTCCAGCGGGCTACGAGCAGTACTTC. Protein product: CASSFPAGYEQYF.